This T cell receptor beta chain was captured in a study of human T cells and chemical hapten exposure. Looking at the study overall: For sensitization, 2% DPC was applied to an approximately 2 cm by approximately 2 cm patch of upper inner arm skin. General study findings and limits: Among TCRs, those above 1 in 1000 frequency were unaffected by DPC sensitization.

Time point given: pre-sensitization, week 0. Sample treatment: therapeutic diphenylcyclopropenone sensitization with weekly scalp DPC. The library labeled individual cDNA molecules by adding unique molecular identifiers to them. In the study's own analysis: Sample-level TCR yields exhibited a median of approximately 88,000, with a range of about 20,000 to 750,000. TCRdb used MiXCR to reprocess the RACE reads, holding one entry per CDR3 protein. The V and J calls come from TCRdb's annotation, not from the publication. The table has approximately 370,000 distinct CDR3 sequences, around 5% seen once; the top ten hold under 9.5%. At least ten counts were recorded for this clonotype. Its cognate antigen is unknown. The material was whole blood, obtained in connection with sensitization to the hapten diphenylcyclopropenone (DPC). This TCR came from a young woman with alopecia areata. Some clones in this sample may be carry-over from other donors' samples.

This CDR3 reads CASRSAGQGAAEAFF. CDR3 DNA: TGTGCCAGCAGGTCAGCGGGACAGGGGGCTGCTGAAGCTTTCTTT. V gene TRBV6-5 combines with J gene TRBJ1-1; 12 nucleotides line up with TRBD1. The CDR3 covers 15 residues. Losses at the gene ends were 6 bases for V and 6 bases for J; bases not matched to a gene: 8. The V gene's germline CDR1 is MNHEY and CDR2 SVGAGI.